This T cell receptor (beta chain) was found in a study of T cell repertoires in cytomegalovirus infection. Turning to the study itself: The authors used CMV epitopes that were HLA-C-restricted (recently identified) and HLA-B-restricted (well studied). Public TCR beta signatures provided an indication of both CMV infection and a matching HLA type.

Whole-study results and caveats: CMV carriers with the relevant HLA were identified by cumulative public TCR beta family frequency.

From the reads, TCRdb called clonotypes with MiXCR, one entry per CDR3 protein. The sample lists roughly 920,000 distinct CDR3 sequences; around 30% were seen once. With 0 bases removed from V and 6 bases from J, the gap between germline ends came to 10 bases. The CDR3 contains 14 residues. Germline-derived CDR1 and CDR2 are SGHKS and YYEKEE (reference sequence). As for this clonotype: Its antigen is currently unknown.

This TCR was recovered from a human donor in good health (CMV status not recorded). Some clones in this sample may be carry-over from other donors' samples. This sequence joins TRBV5-5 and TRBJ1-5, with D possibly TRBD1 on 5 matching bases. Sequenced here: cultured CD8+ T cells from PBMCs, sampled from culture after CMV antigen stimulation. The CDR3 protein is CASSLAGGAQPQHF. The CDR3 DNA reads as TGTGCCAGCAGCTTGGCCGGGGGAGCTCAGCCCCAGCATTTT.